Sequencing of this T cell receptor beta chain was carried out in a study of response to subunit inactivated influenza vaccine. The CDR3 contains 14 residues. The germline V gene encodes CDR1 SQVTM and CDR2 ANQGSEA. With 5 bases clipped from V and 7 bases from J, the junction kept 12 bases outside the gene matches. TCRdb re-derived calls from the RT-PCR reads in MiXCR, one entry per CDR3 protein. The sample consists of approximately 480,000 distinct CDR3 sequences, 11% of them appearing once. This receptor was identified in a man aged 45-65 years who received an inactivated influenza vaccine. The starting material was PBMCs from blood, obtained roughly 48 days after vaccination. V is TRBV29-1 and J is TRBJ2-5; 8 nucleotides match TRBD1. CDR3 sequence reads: CSVPRTGWGRTQYF. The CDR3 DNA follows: TGCAGCGTTCCCAGGACAGGGTGGGGGAGGACCCAGTACTTC.